This TCR beta chain was recovered during a study of shared clonotypes between healthy human individuals. Per germline, CDR1 KGHSH and CDR2 LQKENI. CDR3 length equals 12 residues. The germline V and J ends were trimmed by 2 bases and 6 bases, with 4 bases remaining between them. Regarding this clone: Additional DNA sequences in this sample encode the identical CDR3.

Authors' methods: As immunoSEQ supplied junction-only sequences (without quality scores), filtering differed. Profiling relied on immunoSEQ multiplex PCR, and the TCRdb table lists in-frame clones only, not all of them. V and J calls plus clone size are reproduced from that table; the DNA served to infer D and trimming. The sample consists of approximately 2.4 million clones, more than 90% of them appearing once. The receptor was derived from a young man in good health. Material for sequencing was naive CD4+ T cells sorted from blood. Subset reported: CD45RA+ positively selected. The rearrangement links TRBV18 to TRBJ2-2, with no clear D. The CDR3 region is CASSPLPGELFF. For the CDR3, the DNA is TGTGCCAGCTCACCATTGCCCGGGGAGCTGTTTTTT.